The rows below give T cell receptor beta chains drawn from one sample of a study of shared clonotypes between healthy human individuals. Profiling relied on immunoSEQ multiplex PCR, and the TCRdb table lists in-frame clones only, not all of them. The sample carries about 1,900,000 clones, approximately 95% recorded once. Sequencing was done on a sample of naive CD8+ T cells sorted from blood. The receptor source for this set is a man aged 18 to 29 in good health. CDR3s leave out the opening cysteine and the closing phenylalanine or tryptophan. The D gene is left open where the match is weak. Clone size is given for some rows only: seen once, a few or many times, or a class if the clone is expanded.

v_call: TRBV5-1
clone_size: NA
d_call: NA
j_call: TRBJ1-1
cdr3_aa: ASSWGSNTEAF

v_call: TRBV7-9
clone_size: NA
d_call: TRBD2
j_call: TRBJ2-3
cdr3_aa: ASSSTSGGPADTQY

v_call: TRBV11-2
clone_size: NA
d_call: TRBD2
j_call: TRBJ2-7
cdr3_aa: ASSLLAGESEQY

v_call: TRBV4-1
clone_size: few
d_call: NA
j_call: TRBJ1-1
cdr3_aa: ASSQFDTEAF

v_call: TRBV28
clone_size: NA
d_call: NA
j_call: TRBJ2-7
cdr3_aa: ASSARTSYEQY

v_call: TRBV2
clone_size: NA
d_call: NA
j_call: TRBJ1-4
cdr3_aa: ASRYLTAINEKLF

v_call: TRBV19
clone_size: NA
d_call: TRBD2
j_call: TRBJ2-1
cdr3_aa: ASSIGGGDEQF

v_call: TRBV7-8
clone_size: NA
d_call: NA
j_call: TRBJ1-5
cdr3_aa: ASAEGGLGQPQH

v_call: TRBV5-4
clone_size: NA
d_call: NA
j_call: TRBJ2-7
cdr3_aa: ASSLLGYEQY

v_call: TRBV2
clone_size: NA
d_call: NA
j_call: TRBJ1-1
cdr3_aa: ASSEGAQGYPEAF

v_call: TRBV28
clone_size: few
d_call: NA
j_call: TRBJ1-6
cdr3_aa: ASSLRTLTAPLH

v_call: TRBV30
clone_size: NA
d_call: NA
j_call: TRBJ1-1
cdr3_aa: AWTLGTAAF

v_call: TRBV27
clone_size: NA
d_call: TRBD1
j_call: TRBJ1-2
cdr3_aa: ASSPGTGDGYGYT

v_call: TRBV23-1
clone_size: NA
d_call: TRBD1
j_call: TRBJ2-7
cdr3_aa: ASSQALGQGITYEQY

v_call: TRBV19
clone_size: few
d_call: NA
j_call: TRBJ1-6
cdr3_aa: ASSILRDSVALH

v_call: TRBV6-5
clone_size: NA
d_call: TRBD1
j_call: TRBJ1-5
cdr3_aa: ASSYGQGGQPQH

v_call: TRBV5-4
clone_size: NA
d_call: NA
j_call: TRBJ1-1
cdr3_aa: ASSLWGGTEAF

v_call: TRBV6-6
clone_size: NA
d_call: TRBD2
j_call: TRBJ2-3
cdr3_aa: ASGTSGRGDTQY

v_call: TRBV9
clone_size: NA
d_call: NA
j_call: TRBJ1-2
cdr3_aa: ASSAGTATLNYGYT

v_call: TRBV7-9
clone_size: NA
d_call: TRBD1
j_call: TRBJ2-5
cdr3_aa: ASSFGQGIEETQY

v_call: TRBV5-1
clone_size: NA
d_call: TRBD2
j_call: TRBJ2-3
cdr3_aa: ASSRGTSGGATDTQY

v_call: TRBV7-8
clone_size: NA
d_call: NA
j_call: TRBJ2-7
cdr3_aa: ASSSRQASSYEQY

v_call: TRBV19
clone_size: NA
d_call: TRBD1
j_call: TRBJ2-3
cdr3_aa: ASSTTRITGDWGTDTQY

v_call: TRBV6-4
clone_size: NA
d_call: NA
j_call: TRBJ2-3
cdr3_aa: ASSDSYLYGADTQY

v_call: TRBV6-5
clone_size: NA
d_call: TRBD1
j_call: TRBJ1-1
cdr3_aa: ASSPGTGGTEAF

v_call: TRBV6-6
clone_size: NA
d_call: TRBD1
j_call: TRBJ2-7
cdr3_aa: ASSYRGTGATLQY

v_call: TRBV7-9
clone_size: NA
d_call: TRBD2
j_call: TRBJ2-1
cdr3_aa: ASSPGASGRQWDEQF

v_call: TRBV7-2
clone_size: once
d_call: NA
j_call: TRBJ2-2
cdr3_aa: ASIQWDTGELF

v_call: TRBV4-2
clone_size: NA
d_call: TRBD2
j_call: TRBJ2-7
cdr3_aa: ASSQELIGLAGASSYEQY

v_call: TRBV14
clone_size: NA
d_call: NA
j_call: TRBJ2-7
cdr3_aa: ASSQTQGDEQY

v_call: TRBV7-6
clone_size: NA
d_call: NA
j_call: TRBJ1-6
cdr3_aa: ASSPTGKSPLH

v_call: TRBV9
clone_size: NA
d_call: TRBD1
j_call: TRBJ2-7
cdr3_aa: ASSEGQGLRYEQY

v_call: TRBV27
clone_size: NA
d_call: TRBD2
j_call: TRBJ2-1
cdr3_aa: ASSQELAGFHEQF

v_call: TRBV30
clone_size: NA
d_call: TRBD2
j_call: TRBJ2-3
cdr3_aa: AWSVKASGDTDTQY

v_call: TRBV30
clone_size: NA
d_call: NA
j_call: TRBJ1-2
cdr3_aa: AWSETGENGYT

v_call: TRBV9
clone_size: NA
d_call: TRBD2
j_call: TRBJ2-1
cdr3_aa: ASSVSSGSSNEQF

v_call: TRBV6-5
clone_size: once
d_call: NA
j_call: TRBJ1-1
cdr3_aa: ASTQQGNTEAF

v_call: TRBV5-1
clone_size: NA
d_call: TRBD1
j_call: TRBJ2-4
cdr3_aa: ASNDPGGKNIQY

v_call: TRBV27
clone_size: NA
d_call: NA
j_call: TRBJ2-7
cdr3_aa: ASSLSVSSYEQY

v_call: TRBV11-1
clone_size: NA
d_call: NA
j_call: TRBJ2-7
cdr3_aa: ASSYREEKYEQY

v_call: TRBV27
clone_size: NA
d_call: NA
j_call: TRBJ1-2
cdr3_aa: ASSLGGAGGYT

v_call: TRBV27
clone_size: NA
d_call: NA
j_call: TRBJ2-7
cdr3_aa: ASSLAGSYEQY

v_call: TRBV4-1
clone_size: NA
d_call: NA
j_call: TRBJ2-6
cdr3_aa: ASSQGANSGANVLT

v_call: TRBV15
clone_size: NA
d_call: NA
j_call: TRBJ1-1
cdr3_aa: ATSREQQGWAEAF

v_call: TRBV5-6
clone_size: NA
d_call: NA
j_call: TRBJ2-1
cdr3_aa: ASSTSGVEQF

v_call: TRBV21-1
clone_size: NA
d_call: NA
j_call: TRBJ1-2
cdr3_aa: ASSKSRGASRFKGYT

v_call: TRBV7-9
clone_size: NA
d_call: TRBD2
j_call: TRBJ2-3
cdr3_aa: ASSTRLAGDTDTQY

v_call: TRBV7-9
clone_size: NA
d_call: TRBD1
j_call: TRBJ2-3
cdr3_aa: ASEQGVGTDTQY

v_call: TRBV27
clone_size: once
d_call: NA
j_call: TRBJ2-2
cdr3_aa: ASSRTVNTGELF

v_call: TRBV5-1
clone_size: NA
d_call: TRBD2
j_call: TRBJ2-7
cdr3_aa: ASSFLAGDYEQY